The T cell receptor (beta chain) under discussion was sequenced for a study of T cells in Graves' hyperthyroidism and ophthalmopathy. In the case of this clonotype: Its matching antigen is unknown.

TCR beta CDR3 regions were amplified from RNA. The primer set for the first-round RT-PCR of the TCR CDR3 was HTBI. MiXCR, applied by TCRdb to the multiplex PCR reads, yields one record per CDR3 protein. The profile shows 600,000 to 750,000 distinct CDR3 sequences, roughly 17% of them singletons. This CDR3 is built from 16 residues. From germline, CDR1 is SNHLY and CDR2 FYNNEI. V lost 2 bases and J lost 6, with 18 bases in between. Study results and caveats: The model forecast ophthalmopathy, anticipating it by a median around 6.4 months before onset. The majority of expanded thyroid clonotypes above 0.001 also appeared in blood.

The chain combines TRBV2 with TRBJ2-3, with D possibly matching TRBD2 (6 bases). The sequence came from a man between 50 and 59 years old with Graves' hyperthyroidism. The sequenced sample was blood. CDR3: CASSERVADLGDTQYF. In nucleotides, the CDR3 is TGTGCCAGCAGTGAAAGGGTAGCGGACCTGGGGGATACGCAGTATTTT.